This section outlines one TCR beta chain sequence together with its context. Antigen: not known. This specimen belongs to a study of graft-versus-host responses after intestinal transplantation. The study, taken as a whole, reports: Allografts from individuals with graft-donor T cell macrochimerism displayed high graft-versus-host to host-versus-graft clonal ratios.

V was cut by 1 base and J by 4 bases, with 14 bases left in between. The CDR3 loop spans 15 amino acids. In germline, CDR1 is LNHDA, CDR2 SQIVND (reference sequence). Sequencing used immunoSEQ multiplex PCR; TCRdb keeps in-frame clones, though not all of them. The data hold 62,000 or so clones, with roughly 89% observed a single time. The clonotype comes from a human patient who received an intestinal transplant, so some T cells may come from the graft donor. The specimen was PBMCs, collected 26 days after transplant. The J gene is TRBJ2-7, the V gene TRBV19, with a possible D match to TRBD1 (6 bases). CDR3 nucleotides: TGTGCCAGTAGTATAGCCGGGGACACCGTTTACGAGCAGTACTTC. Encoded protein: CASSIAGDTVYEQYF.